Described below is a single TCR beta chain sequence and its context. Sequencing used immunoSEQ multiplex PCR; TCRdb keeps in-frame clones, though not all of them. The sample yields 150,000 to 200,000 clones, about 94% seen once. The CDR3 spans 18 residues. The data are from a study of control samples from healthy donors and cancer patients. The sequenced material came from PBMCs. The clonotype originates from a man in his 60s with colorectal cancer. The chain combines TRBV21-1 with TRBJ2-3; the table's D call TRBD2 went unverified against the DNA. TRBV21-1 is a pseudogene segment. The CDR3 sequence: CASSKANGKRQGTDTQYF. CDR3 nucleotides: TGTGCCAGCAGCAAAGCGAACGGGAAGCGGCAAGGTACAGATACGCAGTATTTT.